The 29 T cell receptor beta chains listed next were all sequenced from one sample in a study of blood T cell repertoires in COVID-19. Sequencing was performed with immunoSEQ multiplex PCR; in TCRdb, only in-frame clones are kept and a portion is missing. The sample yields approximately 41,000 clones, 88% seen once. The sequenced sample consisted of peripheral blood. These receptors were taken from a human donor in a cohort sampled during active COVID-19.

The CDR3 bases are TGTGCCAGCAGCGACGGACTAGCGGGAGTTCAGTTCTTC. Translation: CASSDGLAGVQFF. The V gene is TRBV11-2, the J gene TRBJ2-1; TRBD2 agrees at 13 bases. The trim removed 5 bases at V and 13 bases at J, leaving 5 bases unmatched. This CDR3 contains 13 residues. Germline CDR1 is SGHAT and CDR2 is FQNNGV.

The chain recombines TRBV7-9 with TRBJ1-1, with D possibly matching TRBD1 (6 bases). Trimming left V 2 bases short and J 4 bases short, with 14 bases between. Per germline, CDR1 SEHNR and CDR2 FQNEAQ (reference sequence). The CDR3 is made up of 15 amino acids. In DNA, the CDR3 is TGTGCCAGCAGCTTATACAGGGATGGTAGCACTGAAGCTTTCTTT. As protein: CASSLYRDGSTEAFF.

V and J are TRBV10-3 and TRBJ1-3, with a tentative D call TRBD1 (5 bases). Trimming pared 7 bases from V and 3 bases from J, leaving 19 bases between. The CDR3 spans 16 residues. Germline V gene data show CDR1 as ENHRY and CDR2 as SYGVKD. As DNA, the CDR3 is TGTGCCATCACCGAGAAAAGACAGACCCATGGAAACACCATATATTTT. Translated, it gives CAITEKRQTHGNTIYF.

This chain uses TRBV30 with TRBJ2-7; D is uncertain. The V end lost 2 bases, the J end lost 4 bases, and 6 bases lay between the germline ends. The germline V gene encodes CDR1 GTSNPN and CDR2 SVGIG (reference sequence). The CDR3 covers 11 residues. The CDR3 DNA reads as TGTGCCTGGAGTACCACTTACGAGCAGTACTTC. This gives the protein CAWSTTYEQYF.

The chain joins TRBV5-6 to TRBJ2-1; tentatively, D is TRBD2 (6 bases). The CDR3 spans 15 residues. V was pared by 3 bases and J by 0 bases, with 10 bases between. Germline loops: CDR1 SGHDT, CDR2 YYEEEE. CDR3 loop: CASSWGESSYNEQFF. DNA of the CDR3: TGTGCCAGCAGCTGGGGGGAGTCCTCCTACAATGAGCAGTTCTTC.

The chain joins TRBV7-2 to TRBJ2-3; TRBD2 agrees at 14 bases. This CDR3 has 16 residues. Looked up from germline, CDR1 is SGHTA and CDR2 is FQGNSA. With 5 bases clipped from V and 4 bases from J, the junction kept 5 bases outside the gene matches. The CDR3: CASSGGTSGRADTQYF. In DNA, the CDR3 is TGTGCCAGCAGCGGCGGGACTAGCGGGAGAGCAGATACGCAGTATTTT.

This clone was seen once. The rearrangement links TRBV6-6 to TRBJ2-3; tentatively, D is TRBD1 (6 bases). Trimming stripped 10 bases from V and 7 bases from J, with 18 bases between. The CDR3 extends over 13 amino acids. The germline V gene has CDR1 MNHNY and CDR2 SVGAGI (reference sequence). The CDR3 bases are TGTGCCACACAAGGCAGGGGCGAAAATACGCAGTATTTT. Protein: CATQGRGENTQYF.

The chain is built from TRBV3-1 (or the pseudogene TRBV3-2) and TRBJ2-2; tentative D call: TRBD1 (6 bases). The germline gives CDR1 LGHDT, CDR2 YNNKEL (reference sequence). Trimming pared 3 bases from V and 2 bases from J, leaving 10 bases between. The CDR3 loop spans 15 amino acids. Here the CDR3 DNA reads TGTGCCAGCAGCCAGTGGGACACTAACACCGGGGAGCTGTTTTTT. Translating gives CASSQWDTNTGELFF.

The J gene is TRBJ2-3, the V gene TRBV6-4; a possible D gene is TRBD1 (6 bases). The CDR3 is made up of 14 amino acids. The V and J ends lost 3 bases and 2 bases respectively, with 9 bases between them. The germline CDR1 and CDR2 sequences are MRHNA and SNTAGT. CDR3 protein: CASSDNRDTDTQYF. CDR3 DNA: TGTGCCAGCAGTGATAACAGGGACACAGATACGCAGTATTTT.

The chain links TRBV7-8 to TRBJ2-5, with 7 positions matching TRBD1. This CDR3 is 15 amino acids long. From germline, CDR1 is SGHVS and CDR2 FQNEAQ. V shed 2 bases and J 1 base; nucleotides not matched to a gene: 4. CDR3 nucleotide sequence: TGTGCCAGCAGCTTAAGTGCAGGGGGCCAAGAGACCCAGTACTTC. Protein sequence: CASSLSAGGQETQYF. Full variable domain (remainder filled in from reference TRBV7-8 and TRBJ2-5): GAGVSQSPRYKVAKRGQDVALRCDPISGHVSLFWYQQALGQGPEFLTYFQNEAQLDKSGLPSDRFFAERPEGSVSTLKIQRTQQEDSAVYLCASSLSAGGQETQYFGPGTRLLVL.

This chain joins TRBV7-8 and TRBJ1-3; TRBD1 might be the D (5 bases). CDR1 is SGHVS and CDR2 is FQNEAQ in the germline V gene. V was shortened by 5 bases and J by 6 bases, with 11 bases between the two germline ends. The CDR3 contains 13 residues. The CDR3 region has the DNA TGTGCCAGCAGCCCTGTAGGGGCAAACACCATATATTTT. This sequence encodes CASSPVGANTIYF.

The chain is built from TRBV7-9 and TRBJ1-1; TRBD1 matches at 9 bases. The V gene's germline CDR1 is SEHNR and CDR2 FQNEAQ (reference sequence). This CDR3 region has 15 residues. The ends lost 10 bases at V and 2 bases at J; junction bases unmatched: 11. CDR3: CATGPRGQGNTEAFF. Written as DNA, the CDR3 is TGTGCCACCGGCCCCCGGGGACAGGGCAACACTGAAGCTTTCTTT.

A few counts support this clone. J is TRBJ1-6 and V is TRBV2; possibly TRBD1 for D (5 bases). The CDR3 totals 18 residues. The V gene's germline CDR1 is SNHLY and CDR2 FYNNEI. Trimming cost V 1 base and J 7 bases, with 20 bases left between them. CDR3 in amino acids: CASSEEHGGWTLNSPLHF. DNA for the CDR3: TGTGCCAGCAGTGAAGAACACGGGGGGTGGACTCTAAATTCACCCCTCCACTTT.

J is TRBJ2-7 and V is TRBV3-1 (or the pseudogene TRBV3-2); 7 positions agree with TRBD2. Germline lookup yields CDR1 LGHDT and CDR2 YNNKEL (reference sequence). The CDR3 contains 15 residues. After removal of 4 bases from V and 7 bases from J, the junction contained 13 bases not matched to a gene. The chain's CDR3 is CASSRRGVVQGEQYF. Here the CDR3 DNA reads TGTGCCAGCAGCCGCCGGGGGGTTGTTCAAGGGGAGCAGTACTTC.

On this clone itself: Other DNA sequences in this specimen translate into the identical CDR3. The rearrangement links TRBV27 to TRBJ1-2, with a weak D call TRBD1 (5 bases). CDR1 MNHEY and CDR2 SMNVEV come from the germline V gene (reference sequence). The V and J ends lost 6 bases and 4 bases respectively, with 12 bases between them. The length of the CDR3 is 13 residues. In DNA, the CDR3 is TGTGCCAGCAGCCGTCCGGGGGGCTATGGCTACACCTTC. The encoded protein is CASSRPGGYGYTF.

This clone was recorded only once. The V and J genes are TRBV27 and TRBJ2-1, with 8 bases fitting TRBD1. Germline CDR1 reads MNHEY; CDR2 reads SMNVEV (reference sequence). The length of the CDR3 is 17 residues. Losses at the gene ends were 6 bases for V and 1 base for J; bases not matched to a gene: 11. CDR3 amino acids: CASSQRTGTYSYNEQFF. The DNA for the CDR3 is TGTGCCAGCAGCCAGAGGACAGGGACATATTCCTACAATGAGCAGTTCTTC.

J is TRBJ1-5 and V is TRBV7-8; TRBD1 is a possible D gene (5 bases). Trimming took off 3 bases at V and 2 bases at J, with 14 bases between the two ends. The CDR3 is made up of 16 amino acids. Germline V gene sequence: CDR1 SGHVS, CDR2 FQNEAQ. The CDR3 region is CASSFGGDVRNQPQHF. CDR3 nucleotides: TGTGCCAGCAGCTTCGGAGGGGATGTGCGCAATCAGCCCCAGCATTTT.

The rearrangement uses TRBV3-1 (or the pseudogene TRBV3-2) and TRBJ1-5; 7 bases agree with TRBD1. Germline assignment: CDR1 LGHDT and CDR2 YNNKEL (reference sequence). The CDR3 loop spans 15 amino acids. V trimming: 6 bases; J trimming: 7 bases; junction bases outside the gene matches: 12. The CDR3 spells CASRGDTGVGQPQHF. CDR3 coding DNA: TGTGCCAGCAGGGGTGATACAGGGGTAGGGCAGCCCCAGCATTTT.

The sample holds a few counts of this clone. The rearrangement uses TRBV7-8 and TRBJ2-3, with D possibly being TRBD2 (6 bases). The CDR3 extends over 15 amino acids. CDR1 is SGHVS, CDR2 FQNEAQ, per germline. V was pared by 0 bases and J by 2 bases, with 9 bases between. This CDR3 is CASSLADYHTDTQYF. The CDR3 DNA is TGTGCCAGCAGCTTAGCGGACTATCACACAGATACGCAGTATTTT.

The rearrangement joins TRBV4-2 to TRBJ2-5, with 8 bases aligning to TRBD2. Unmatched junction bases numbered 3, after V lost 0 bases and J lost 3 bases. CDR1 and CDR2 (germline): LGHNA, YNFKEQ. The CDR3 spans 15 residues. The CDR3 DNA is TGTGCCAGCAGCCAAGATCGACTAGCGAAAGAGACCCAGTACTTC. Protein sequence: CASSQDRLAKETQYF.

The V gene is TRBV7-2, the J gene TRBJ2-7; 9 bases match TRBD2. Germline values: CDR1 SGHTA, CDR2 FQGNSA. There are 14 residues in the CDR3. The V and J ends lost 6 bases and 6 bases, in that order; junction bases with no gene match: 9. The DNA of the CDR3 is TGTGCCAGCAGGTTGGTTAGCGGGAGTTTCGAGCAGTACTTC. This encodes CASRLVSGSFEQYF. The entire variable domain, with the rest obtained from reference TRBV7-2 and TRBJ2-7, is as follows: GAGVSQSPSNKVTEKGKDVELRCDPISGHTALYWYRQSLGQGLEFLIYFQGNSAPDKSGLPSDRFSAERTGGSVSTLTIQRTQQEDSAVYLCASRLVSGSFEQYFGPGTRLTVT.

The chain links TRBV2 to TRBJ2-1; D unresolved. V was pared by 5 bases and J by 7 bases, with 6 bases between. The CDR3 runs 11 residues. Looked up from germline, CDR1 is SNHLY and CDR2 is FYNNEI. This CDR3 is CASSLRNEQFF. DNA of the CDR3: TGTGCCAGCAGTCTCAGGAATGAGCAGTTCTTC.

This rearrangement joins TRBV20-1 to TRBJ2-1, with 11 bases fitting TRBD1. This CDR3 is 14 amino acids long. Per the germline V gene, CDR1 is DFQATT and CDR2 is SNEGSKA (reference sequence). After removal of 3 bases from V and 7 bases from J, the junction contained 5 bases not matched to a gene. The CDR3 protein is CSASGQGAFNEQFF. The CDR3, as DNA: TGCAGTGCTAGTGGACAGGGGGCGTTTAATGAGCAGTTCTTC.

The chain employs TRBV14 and TRBJ2-3; 8 bases match TRBD1. In germline, CDR1 is SGHDN, CDR2 FVKESK. The length of the CDR3 is 13 residues. V shed 6 bases and J 4 bases; nucleotides not matched to a gene: 3. CDR3 sequence: CASRNRGADTQYF. DNA for the CDR3: TGTGCCAGCAGAAACAGGGGGGCAGATACGCAGTATTTT.

The rearrangement links TRBV5-6 to TRBJ2-7; maybe TRBD1 (5 bases). Looked up from germline, CDR1 is SGHDT and CDR2 is YYEEEE. V lost 4 bases and J 3 bases, leaving 11 bases between the germline ends. The CDR3 has 13 residues. CDR3 sequence: CASSAQGYYEQYF. DNA of the CDR3: TGTGCCAGCAGCGCCCAGGGTTACTACGAGCAGTACTTC.

The rearrangement uses TRBV7-8 and TRBJ1-2, with 10 bases lining up with TRBD1. Germline V gene sequence: CDR1 SGHVS, CDR2 FQNEAQ. With 7 bases clipped from V and 1 base from J, the junction kept 6 bases outside the gene matches. This CDR3 region has 15 residues. The CDR3 region is CASKNGTGDNYGYTF. The CDR3 DNA reads as TGTGCCAGCAAAAACGGGACAGGGGATAACTATGGCTACACCTTC.

This rearrangement joins TRBV2 to TRBJ2-7, with D possibly being TRBD2 (6 bases). The CDR3 is 15 amino acids. Trimming took 6 bases from V and 6 from J, leaving 21 bases between them. Germline V lookup: CDR1 SNHLY, CDR2 FYNNEI. The CDR3 sequence: CASRADRGLGVEQYF. The DNA for the CDR3 is TGTGCCAGCAGGGCCGATCGGGGACTGGGTGTCGAGCAGTACTTC. Based on the CDR3 plus reference TRBV2 and TRBJ2-7, the full variable domain is EPEVTQTPSHQVTQMGQEVILRCVPISNHLYFYWYRQILGQKVEFLVSFYNNEISEKSEIFDDQFSVERPDGSNFTLKIRSTKLEDSAMYFCASRADRGLGVEQYFGPGTRLTVT.

This clone has just a few counts. The rearrangement joins TRBV11-2 to TRBJ1-1; tentative D call: TRBD1 (6 bases). V lost 2 bases to trimming and J lost 3 bases, with 19 bases between them. Germline V gene lookup returns CDR1 SGHAT and CDR2 FQNNGV. The CDR3 runs to 17 residues. The CDR3 protein is CASSLKLVEGGDTEAFF. CDR3 coding DNA: TGTGCCAGCAGCTTAAAGCTGGTCGAAGGGGGAGACACTGAAGCTTTCTTT.

The genes are TRBV5-8 and TRBJ2-5, with 7 bases that match TRBD2. CDR1 is SGHTS, CDR2 YDEGEE, per germline. V lost 0 bases and J lost 1; bases outside the gene matches: 6. The CDR3 contains 16 residues. The CDR3 loop is CASSLGRSSGQETQYF. The CDR3 DNA reads TGTGCCAGCAGCTTGGGTCGGTCTAGCGGCCAAGAGACCCAGTACTTC.